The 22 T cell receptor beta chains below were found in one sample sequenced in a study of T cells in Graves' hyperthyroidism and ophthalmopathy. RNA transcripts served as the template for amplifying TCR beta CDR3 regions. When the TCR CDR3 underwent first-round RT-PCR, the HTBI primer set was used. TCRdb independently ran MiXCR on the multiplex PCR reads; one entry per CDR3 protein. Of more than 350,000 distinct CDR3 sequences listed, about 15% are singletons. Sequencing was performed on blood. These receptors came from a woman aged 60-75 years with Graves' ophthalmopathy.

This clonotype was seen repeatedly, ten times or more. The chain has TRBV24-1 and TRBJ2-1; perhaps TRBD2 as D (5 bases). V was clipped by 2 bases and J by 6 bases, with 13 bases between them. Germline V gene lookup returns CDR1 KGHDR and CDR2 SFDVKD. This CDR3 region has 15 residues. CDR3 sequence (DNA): TGTGCCACCAGTGATTCGAGCGGAACTACCAATGAGCAGTTCTTC. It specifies CATSDSSGTTNEQFF.

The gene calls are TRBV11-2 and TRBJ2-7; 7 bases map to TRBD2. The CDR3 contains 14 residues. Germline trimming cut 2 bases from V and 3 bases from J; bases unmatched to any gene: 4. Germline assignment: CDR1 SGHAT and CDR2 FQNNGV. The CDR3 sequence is CASSLPAGNYEQYF. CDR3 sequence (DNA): TGTGCCAGCAGCTTACCAGCGGGGAACTACGAGCAGTACTTC.

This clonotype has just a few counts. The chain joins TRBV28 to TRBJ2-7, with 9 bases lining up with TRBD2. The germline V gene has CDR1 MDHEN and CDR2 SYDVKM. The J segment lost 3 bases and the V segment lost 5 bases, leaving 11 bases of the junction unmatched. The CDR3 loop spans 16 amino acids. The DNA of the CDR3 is TGTGCCAGCAGTCCCCCCCCGGGACTAGCAATCTACGAGCAGTACTTC. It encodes CASSPPPGLAIYEQYF.

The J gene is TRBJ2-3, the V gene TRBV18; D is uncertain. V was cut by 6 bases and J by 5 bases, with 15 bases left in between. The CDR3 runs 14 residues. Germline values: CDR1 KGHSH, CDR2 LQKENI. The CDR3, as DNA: TGTGCCAGCTCCCCTCCGGCTAACCGAGATACGCAGTATTTT. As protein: CASSPPANRDTQYF.

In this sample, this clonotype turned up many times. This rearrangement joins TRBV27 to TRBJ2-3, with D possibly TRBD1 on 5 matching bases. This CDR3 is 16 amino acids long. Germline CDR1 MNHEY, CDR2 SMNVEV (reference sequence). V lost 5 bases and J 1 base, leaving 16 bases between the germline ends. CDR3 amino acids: CASSPSAGWGTDTQYF. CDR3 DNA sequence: TGTGCCAGCAGTCCCTCGGCAGGGTGGGGCACAGATACGCAGTATTTT.

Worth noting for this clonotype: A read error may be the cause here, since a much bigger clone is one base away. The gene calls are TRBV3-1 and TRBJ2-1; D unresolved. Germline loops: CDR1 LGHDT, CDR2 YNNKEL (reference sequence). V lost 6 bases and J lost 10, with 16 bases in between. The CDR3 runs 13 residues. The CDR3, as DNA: TGTGCCAGCAGTACGACAATGAGGAACGAGCAGTTCTTC. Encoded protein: CASSTTMRNEQFF.

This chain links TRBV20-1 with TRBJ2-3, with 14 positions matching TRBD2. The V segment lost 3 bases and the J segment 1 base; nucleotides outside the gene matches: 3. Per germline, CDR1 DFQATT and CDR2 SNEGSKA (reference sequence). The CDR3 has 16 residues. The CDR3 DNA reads TGCAGTGCTAGTGGGGGACTAGCGGGAGGCACAGATACGCAGTATTTT. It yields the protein CSASGGLAGGTDTQYF.

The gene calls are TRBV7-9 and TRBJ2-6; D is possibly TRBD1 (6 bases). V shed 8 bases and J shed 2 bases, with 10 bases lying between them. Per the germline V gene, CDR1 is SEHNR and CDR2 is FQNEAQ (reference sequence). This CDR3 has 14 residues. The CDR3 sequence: CASGRGTGANVLTF. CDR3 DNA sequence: TGTGCCAGCGGCAGGGGAACTGGGGCCAACGTCCTGACTTTC.

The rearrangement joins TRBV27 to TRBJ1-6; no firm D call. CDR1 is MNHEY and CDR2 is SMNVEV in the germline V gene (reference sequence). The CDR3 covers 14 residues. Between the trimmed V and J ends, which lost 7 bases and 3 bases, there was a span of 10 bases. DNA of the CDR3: TGTGCCAGCACCAATCCGGGCTATAATTCACCCCTCCACTTT. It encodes CASTNPGYNSPLHF.

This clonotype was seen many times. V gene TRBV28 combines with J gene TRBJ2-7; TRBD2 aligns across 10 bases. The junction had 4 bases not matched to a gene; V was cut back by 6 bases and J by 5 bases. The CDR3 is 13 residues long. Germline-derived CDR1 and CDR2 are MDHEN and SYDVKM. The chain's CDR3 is CASRASGRDEQYF. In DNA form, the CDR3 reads TGTGCCAGCAGGGCTAGCGGGAGAGACGAGCAGTACTTC.

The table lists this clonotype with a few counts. This CDR3 is CSAREWGQGGGELFF. Here the CDR3 DNA reads TGCAGTGCTAGAGAGTGGGGGCAGGGTGGCGGGGAGCTGTTTTTT. The rearrangement links TRBV20-1 to TRBJ2-2; D may be TRBD1 (6 bases). This CDR3 comprises 15 residues. The germline gives CDR1 DFQATT, CDR2 SNEGSKA (reference sequence). Trimming took off 0 bases at V and 7 bases at J, with 15 bases between the two ends.

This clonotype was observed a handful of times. The CDR3 DNA follows: TGTGCCAGCAGCGCGGGACAGGCCTCCTACAATGAGCAGTTCTTC. As protein: CASSAGQASYNEQFF. The chain combines TRBV9 with TRBJ2-1; 8 bases map to TRBD1. This CDR3 comprises 15 residues. From germline, CDR1 is SGDLS and CDR2 YYNGEE. The V gene end was trimmed by 3 bases and the J gene end by 0 bases; junction bases not matched to a gene: 2.

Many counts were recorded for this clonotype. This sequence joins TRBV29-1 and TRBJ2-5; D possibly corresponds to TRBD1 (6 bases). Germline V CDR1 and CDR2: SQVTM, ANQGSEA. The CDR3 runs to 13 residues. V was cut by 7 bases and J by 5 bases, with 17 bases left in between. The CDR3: CSANGQRRETQYF. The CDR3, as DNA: TGCAGCGCGAACGGACAGAGACGGGAGACCCAGTACTTC.

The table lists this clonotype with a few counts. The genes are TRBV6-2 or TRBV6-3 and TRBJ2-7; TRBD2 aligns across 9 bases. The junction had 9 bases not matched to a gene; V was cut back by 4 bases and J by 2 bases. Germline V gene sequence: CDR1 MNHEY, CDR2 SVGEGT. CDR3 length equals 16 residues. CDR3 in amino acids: CASSLETLAGTYEQYF. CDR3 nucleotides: TGTGCCAGCAGTTTGGAGACTCTAGCGGGAACCTACGAGCAGTACTTC.

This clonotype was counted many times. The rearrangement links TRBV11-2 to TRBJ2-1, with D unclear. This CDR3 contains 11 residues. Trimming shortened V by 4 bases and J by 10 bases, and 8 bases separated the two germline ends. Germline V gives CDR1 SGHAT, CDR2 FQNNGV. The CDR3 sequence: CASSSIQEQFF. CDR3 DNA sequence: TGTGCCAGCAGCTCCATCCAGGAGCAGTTCTTC. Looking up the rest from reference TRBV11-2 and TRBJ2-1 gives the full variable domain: EAGVAQSPRYKIIEKRQSVAFWCNPISGHATLYWYQQILGQGPKLLIQFQNNGVVDDSQLPKDRFSAERLKGVDSTLKIQPAKLEDSAVYLCASSSIQEQFFGPGTRLTVL.

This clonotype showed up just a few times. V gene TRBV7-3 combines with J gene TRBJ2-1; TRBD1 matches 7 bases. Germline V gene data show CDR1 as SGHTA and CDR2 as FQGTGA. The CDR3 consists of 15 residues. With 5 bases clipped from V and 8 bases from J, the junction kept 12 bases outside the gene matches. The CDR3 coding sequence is TGTGCCAGCAGCGTAGGGGGCGCGGTGTTCGATGAGCAGTTCTTC. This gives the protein CASSVGGAVFDEQFF.

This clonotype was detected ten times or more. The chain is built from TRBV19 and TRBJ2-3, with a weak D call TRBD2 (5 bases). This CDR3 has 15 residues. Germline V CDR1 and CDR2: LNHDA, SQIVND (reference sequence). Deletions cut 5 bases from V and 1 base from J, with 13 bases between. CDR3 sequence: CASSFGGRGTDTQYF. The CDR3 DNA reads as TGTGCCAGTAGTTTCGGCGGGCGAGGCACAGATACGCAGTATTTT.

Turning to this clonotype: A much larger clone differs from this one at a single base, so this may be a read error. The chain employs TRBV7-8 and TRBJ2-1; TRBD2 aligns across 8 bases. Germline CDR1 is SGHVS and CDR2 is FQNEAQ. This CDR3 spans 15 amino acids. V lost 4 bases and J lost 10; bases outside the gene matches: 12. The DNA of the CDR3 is TGTGCCAGCAGCTCCTTTTCAGCGGGAGTAAGCGAGCAGTTCTTC. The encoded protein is CASSSFSAGVSEQFF. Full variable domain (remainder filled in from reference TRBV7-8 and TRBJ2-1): GAGVSQSPRYKVAKRGQDVALRCDPISGHVSLFWYQQALGQGPEFLTYFQNEAQLDKSGLPSDRFFAERPEGSVSTLKIQRTQQEDSAVYLCASSSFSAGVSEQFFGPGTRLTVL.

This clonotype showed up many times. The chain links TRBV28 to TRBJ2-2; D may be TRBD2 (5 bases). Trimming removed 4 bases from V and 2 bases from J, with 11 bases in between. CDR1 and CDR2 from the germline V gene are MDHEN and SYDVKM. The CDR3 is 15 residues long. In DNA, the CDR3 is TGTGCCAGCAGTTCCCCGGGATCAAACACCGGGGAGCTGTTTTTT. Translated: CASSSPGSNTGELFF.

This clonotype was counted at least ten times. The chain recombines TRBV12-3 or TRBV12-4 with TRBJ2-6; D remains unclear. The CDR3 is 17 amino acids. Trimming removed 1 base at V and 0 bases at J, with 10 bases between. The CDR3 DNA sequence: TGTGCCAGCAGTTTAGAGTCAGGCAGCTCTGGGGCCAACGTCCTGACTTTC. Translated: CASSLESGSSGANVLTF.

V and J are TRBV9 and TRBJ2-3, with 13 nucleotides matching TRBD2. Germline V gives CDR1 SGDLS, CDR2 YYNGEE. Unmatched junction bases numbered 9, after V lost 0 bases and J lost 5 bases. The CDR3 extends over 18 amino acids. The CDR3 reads CASSVGPQLAGGIDTQYF. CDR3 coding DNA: TGTGCCAGCAGCGTAGGTCCCCAACTAGCGGGAGGGATAGATACGCAGTATTTT.

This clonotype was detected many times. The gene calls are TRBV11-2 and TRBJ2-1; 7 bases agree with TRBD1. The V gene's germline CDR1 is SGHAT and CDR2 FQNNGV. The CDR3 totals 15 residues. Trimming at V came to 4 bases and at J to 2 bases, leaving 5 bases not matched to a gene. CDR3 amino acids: CASSSTGNPYNEQFF. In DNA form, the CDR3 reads TGTGCCAGCAGCTCGACAGGGAATCCCTACAATGAGCAGTTCTTC.